This T cell receptor beta chain was sequenced for a study of OX40 agonist ivuxolimab in advanced cancers. Study-wide context: The drug used for patients, ivuxolimab, was an agonistic anti-OX40 (CD134) antibody.

The method was immunoSEQ multiplex PCR; TCRdb's version includes in-frame clones alone and lacks a portion of them. The data show tens of thousands of clones, less than 85% seen once. The germline V and J ends were trimmed by 5 bases and 10 bases, with 11 bases remaining between them. Germline V gives CDR1 LNHDA, CDR2 SQIVND (reference sequence). The CDR3 extends over 12 amino acids. With baseline, cycle 4 day 1, and cycle 7 day 1 as timepoints, blood was sampled. The chain combines TRBV19 with TRBJ1-4; D gene unclear. The specimen comprised CD4+ or CD8+ T cells sorted from blood, sampled in a trial of the OX40 agonist ivuxolimab. The clonotype originates from an adult with an advanced solid tumor such as melanoma, head and neck, liver or kidney cancer. In DNA form, the CDR3 reads TGTGCCAGTAGTTTGGATCCGGGAAAACTGTTTTTT. It encodes CASSLDPGKLFF.